Below are 31 T cell receptor beta chains sequenced from a single sample in a study of cytomegalovirus exposure and HLA in healthy donors. PCR amplification relied on 60 Vbeta primers (plus 13 Jbeta primers). The data were produced by immunoSEQ multiplex PCR, yet TCRdb's version contains in-frame clones alone and is incomplete. The sample carries 200,000 or so clones, almost 70% recorded once. Sequenced: PBMCs. The receptors stem from a man aged 40-49 years in good health and CMV-seropositive.

The V gene is TRBV7-9, the J gene TRBJ2-2; no firm D call. V shed 2 bases and J shed 2 bases, with 12 bases lying between them. Germline-derived CDR1 and CDR2 are SEHNR and FQNEAQ (reference sequence). CDR3 length: 16 amino acids. The CDR3: CASSLPTLRNTGELFF. In nucleotides, the CDR3 is TGTGCCAGCAGCTTACCGACTCTGAGAAACACCGGGGAGCTGTTTTTT.

The rearrangement links TRBV7-8 to TRBJ1-6; a weak D match, TRBD1 (5 bases). Trimming stripped 2 bases from V and 10 bases from J, with 21 bases between. This CDR3 is built from 17 residues. Germline lookup yields CDR1 SGHVS and CDR2 FQNEAQ. CDR3 nucleotides: TGTGCCAGCAGCTTAAACCAGGGCCCCCCAGCTGGATCACCCCTCCACTTT. This translates into CASSLNQGPPAGSPLHF.

This clone was counted once. The chain is built from TRBV7-8 and TRBJ2-7; 10 bases map to TRBD1. Trimming took 3 bases from V and 1 from J; bases not matched to a gene: 9. This CDR3 is 17 amino acids long. Germline CDR1 and CDR2: SGHVS and FQNEAQ. This CDR3 reads CASSLLYDRGPSYEQYF. CDR3 DNA: TGTGCCAGCAGCTTGCTGTATGACAGGGGGCCATCCTACGAGCAGTACTTC.

The rearrangement links TRBV28 to TRBJ1-1, with 9 nucleotides matching TRBD1. The germline V gene has CDR1 MDHEN and CDR2 SYDVKM. V shed 6 bases, J shed 3 bases, and the junction held 14 bases outside the gene matches. The CDR3 runs to 17 residues. The CDR3 region is CASRGTGTIITDTEAFF. Written as DNA, the CDR3 is TGTGCCAGCAGGGGGACAGGGACGATTATTACTGACACTGAAGCTTTCTTT.

This clone was seen more than once but under ten times. The chain combines TRBV10-2 with TRBJ2-3; weak D call: TRBD1 (6 bases). The CDR3 runs 16 residues. CDR1 and CDR2 (germline): WSHSY, SAAADI. The V and J ends lost 3 bases and 1 base respectively, with 14 bases between them. This CDR3 is CASSEGGRSRTDTQYF. DNA for the CDR3: TGCGCCAGCAGTGAAGGGGGACGTTCCCGCACAGATACGCAGTATTTT.

This clone was detected once. CDR3 DNA: TGTGCCAGCAGTTCGTCCCACAGCTCCTATAATTCACCCCTCCACTTT. This gives the protein CASSSSHSSYNSPLHF. The chain links TRBV6-5 to TRBJ1-6, with D unclear. The CDR3 sequence is 16 residues long. The V gene's germline CDR1 is MNHEY and CDR2 SVGAGI. Deletions cut 4 bases from V and 0 bases from J, with 10 bases between.

This chain uses TRBV19 with TRBJ2-1; D is undetermined. There are 13 residues in the CDR3. The V gene's germline CDR1 is LNHDA and CDR2 SQIVND (reference sequence). Trimming removed 3 bases at V and 4 bases at J, with 7 bases between. The CDR3 DNA follows: TGTGCCAGTAGTATCAGATCTTACAATGAGCAGTTCTTC. This translates into CASSIRSYNEQFF.

With regard to this clone: The conserved final phenylalanine or tryptophan is absent from the CDR3, which likely points to a read error. This sequence joins TRBV2 and TRBJ1-3; D possibly corresponds to TRBD1 (5 bases). This CDR3 has 15 residues. Germline values: CDR1 SNHLY, CDR2 FYNNEI. V lost 0 bases to trimming and J lost 2 bases, with 8 bases between them. DNA of the CDR3: TGTGCCAGCAGTGAAGCGGGCAGGGCTGGAAACACCATATATCTT. Its protein is CASSEAGRAGNTIYL.

As for this clone: The junction does not match germline at one end; this may be a read error. The genes are TRBV4-2 and TRBJ2-3, with TRBD2 matching 8 bases. The germline gives CDR1 LGHNA, CDR2 YNFKEQ. CDR3 length: 16 residues. CDR3 coding DNA: TGTGCCAGCAGCCAAGATAAGGCGGGGGGCACAGATACACAGTATTTT. It yields the protein CASSQDKAGGTDTQYF.

This sequence joins TRBV5-8 and TRBJ2-7; tentatively, D is TRBD1 (5 bases). CDR3 length equals 15 residues. Germline CDR1 and CDR2: SGHTS and YDEGEE. Deletions cut 0 bases from V and 0 bases from J, with 10 bases between. The CDR3 loop reads CASSLVGQSSYEQYF. CDR3 nucleotides: TGTGCCAGCAGCTTGGTAGGACAAAGCTCCTACGAGCAGTACTTC.

This clone came up a few times. J is TRBJ2-1 and V is TRBV5-1; D is perhaps TRBD1 (5 bases). V was trimmed by 0 bases and J by 7 bases, leaving 11 bases between them. This CDR3 region has 14 residues. Per germline, CDR1 SGHRS and CDR2 YFSETQ. The CDR3 nucleotides read TGCGCCAGCAGCTTGGTTTTAGGGGTAAATGAGCAGTTCTTC. Amino acids: CASSLVLGVNEQFF.

The V call is TRBV10-2, the J call TRBJ1-1; TRBD1 agrees at 8 bases. CDR3 length: 13 residues. J gave up 6 bases and V 6 bases, and 6 bases lay outside the gene matches. Per germline, CDR1 WSHSY and CDR2 SAAADI. For the CDR3, the DNA is TGCGCCAGCAGGGCCGACAGGGGAGCTGAAGCTTTCTTT. Protein product: CASRADRGAEAFF.

This clone was detected a few times. This rearrangement joins TRBV10-1 to TRBJ2-7; D not certain. V was cut by 0 bases and J by 1 base, with 7 bases left in between. This CDR3 has 14 amino acids. Germline CDR1 is WNHNN and CDR2 is SYGVQD (reference sequence). The DNA of the CDR3 is TGCGCCAGCAGTGAGTCTGGCGGATCCTACGAGCAGTACTTC. Translation: CASSESGGSYEQYF.

This chain joins TRBV2 and TRBJ2-2; TRBD2 might be the D (6 bases). This CDR3 has 16 amino acids. In germline, CDR1 is SNHLY, CDR2 FYNNEI. The V gene lost 1 base and the J gene lost 4 bases, with 13 bases spanning the gap. The CDR3 loop is CASSEGQLGGTGELFF. CDR3 sequence (DNA): TGTGCCAGCAGTGAAGGACAGCTCGGGGGCACCGGGGAGCTGTTTTTT.

This chain links TRBV19 with TRBJ1-2; no reliable D call. The V gene lost 4 bases and the J gene lost 7 bases, with 10 bases spanning the gap. Per the germline V gene, CDR1 is LNHDA and CDR2 is SQIVND (reference sequence). This CDR3 comprises 12 residues. The CDR3 bases are TGTGCCAGTAGTACGCGGTCGTCTGGCTACACCTTC. Translation gives CASSTRSSGYTF.

This clone has just a few counts. J is TRBJ2-3 and V is TRBV5-1; D gene ambiguous. Trimming cost V 4 bases and J 0 bases, with 3 bases left between them. The length of the CDR3 is 12 residues. From germline, CDR1 is SGHRS and CDR2 YFSETQ. The CDR3 is CASSQSTDTQYF. In DNA form, the CDR3 reads TGCGCCAGCAGCCAAAGCACAGATACGCAGTATTTT.

This clone has only a few counts. In DNA form, the CDR3 reads TGTGCCAGCAGCCCTAGACTAGGACAGGGGCCGGAAACTTTCTTT. The encoded protein is CASSPRLGQGPETFF. This rearrangement joins TRBV28 to TRBJ1-1, with TRBD1 identical over 9 bases. The CDR3 totals 15 residues. V dropped 6 bases and J dropped 12; count of bases not matched to a gene: 17. Germline V lookup: CDR1 MDHEN, CDR2 SYDVKM.

This chain links TRBV19 with TRBJ1-1; the D is unclear. Germline V gene data show CDR1 as LNHDA and CDR2 as SQIVND (reference sequence). V dropped 3 bases and J dropped 2 bases, with 13 bases sitting between them. CDR3 size: 15 residues. Here the CDR3 reads CASSISRSKNTEAFF. CDR3 DNA sequence: TGTGCCAGTAGTATTTCCAGGTCGAAAAACACTGAAGCTTTCTTT.

CDR3 residues: CASSIEGPSTDTQYF. CDR3 in DNA: TGTGCCAGTAGTATTGAGGGTCCCAGCACAGATACGCAGTATTTT. This chain links TRBV19 with TRBJ2-3; possible D gene TRBD2, 5 bases. V was clipped by 3 bases and J by 0 bases, with 10 bases between them. The CDR3 has 15 residues. The germline gives CDR1 LNHDA, CDR2 SQIVND (reference sequence).

The J gene is TRBJ1-6, the V gene TRBV5-6, with D possibly matching TRBD1 (6 bases). Trimming pared 0 bases from V and 0 bases from J, leaving 10 bases between. The CDR3 sequence is 17 residues long. CDR1 and CDR2 from the germline V gene are SGHDT and YYEEEE. CDR3: CASSLDQGSSYNSPLHF. The CDR3 DNA sequence: TGTGCCAGCAGCTTGGATCAGGGGAGCTCCTATAATTCACCCCTCCACTTT.

The chain carries TRBV12-2 and TRBJ1-4. TRBV12-2 is given as a pseudogene. The CDR3 extends over 21 amino acids. The CDR3 here is CASRLVSGLHHPGNRIEKLFF. The CDR3 coding sequence is TGTGCAAGTCGCTTAGTTAGTGGACTCCACCATCCTGGAAACAGAATCGAAAAACTGTTTTTT.

CDR3: CASRSWSMETQYF. The DNA for the CDR3 is TGTGCCAGCAGAAGCTGGTCCATGGAGACCCAGTACTTC. The chain is built from TRBV2 and TRBJ2-5, with D unclear. CDR1 is SNHLY and CDR2 is FYNNEI in the germline V gene. The length of the CDR3 is 13 residues. Between the trimmed V and J ends, which lost 6 bases and 5 bases, there was a span of 13 bases.

The genes are TRBV7-2 and TRBJ2-1; TRBD2 matches 13 bases. This CDR3 comprises 15 residues. V was clipped by 0 bases and J by 9 bases; unmatched bases: 2. Germline CDR1 SGHTA, CDR2 FQGNSA. The CDR3 coding sequence is TGTGCCAGCAGCTTAGCACTAGCGGGGGGGGGTGAGCAGTTCTTC. The encoded protein is CASSLALAGGGEQFF.

This chain connects TRBV6-5 to TRBJ1-3; D is unclear. Trimming stripped 0 bases from V and 0 bases from J, with 6 bases between. CDR1 is MNHEY and CDR2 is SVGAGI in the germline V gene. This CDR3 is built from 15 residues. The CDR3 reads CASSYSRSSGNTIYF. CDR3 sequence (DNA): TGTGCCAGCAGTTACTCACGGAGCTCTGGAAACACCATATATTTT.

V and J are TRBV5-1 and TRBJ2-5; D is unclear. V lost 5 bases to trimming and J lost 2 bases, with 19 bases between them. The CDR3 consists of 16 residues. Germline lookup yields CDR1 SGHRS and CDR2 YFSETQ. The CDR3 region has the DNA TGCGCCAGCAGGGTGTATCGCCGCCAGTTTCAAGAGACCCAGTACTTC. Amino acid sequence: CASRVYRRQFQETQYF.

The rearrangement joins TRBV5-1 to TRBJ2-5, with D maybe TRBD2 (6 bases). The CDR3 consists of 14 residues. The V end was cut by 4 bases, the J end by 5 bases, with 15 bases between. In germline, CDR1 is SGHRS, CDR2 YFSETQ. DNA for the CDR3: TGCGCCAGCAGCCGGGACTTCCTGGGGGAGACCCAGTACTTC. This codes for CASSRDFLGETQYF.

On this clone: A read error may produce the germline difference seen at one junction end. The chain is built from TRBV6-5 and TRBJ1-5, with a tentative D call TRBD1 (5 bases). CDR1 and CDR2 (germline): MNHEY, SVGAGI. The CDR3 contains 14 residues. The CDR3, as DNA: TGTGCCAGCAGTAACTCTGGGGGGGTTCAGCCCCAGCATTTT. Its protein product is CASSNSGGVQPQHF.

The chain carries TRBV7-9 and TRBJ1-1; TRBD1 matches 10 bases. The CDR3 totals 16 residues. The V and J ends lost 5 bases and 4 bases, in that order; junction bases with no gene match: 10. The germline CDR1 and CDR2 sequences are SEHNR and FQNEAQ (reference sequence). The CDR3, as DNA: TGTGCCAGCAGCCCCCGGACAGGGGGTTGGGGCACTGAAGCTTTCTTT. It yields the protein CASSPRTGGWGTEAFF. The full variable domain, rest sourced from reference TRBV7-9 and TRBJ1-1, is DTGVSQNPRHKITKRGQNVTFRCDPISEHNRLYWYRQTLGQGPEFLTYFQNEAQLEKSRLLSDRFSAERPKGSFSTLEIQRTEQGDSAMYLCASSPRTGGWGTEAFFGQGTRLTVV.

The V gene is TRBV28, the J gene TRBJ1-5; 7 bases are shared with TRBD1. CDR1 MDHEN and CDR2 SYDVKM come from the germline V gene. The CDR3 runs 13 residues. V was pared by 6 bases and J by 6 bases, with 5 bases of the junction left unmatched. The CDR3 sequence: CASRTGRIQPQHF. Here the CDR3 DNA reads TGTGCCAGCAGGACAGGGAGGATTCAGCCCCAGCATTTT.

The V and J genes are TRBV19 and TRBJ2-7; TRBD1 agrees at 9 bases. Germline lookup yields CDR1 LNHDA and CDR2 SQIVND (reference sequence). With V trimmed by 3 bases and J by 4 bases, 7 bases remained unmatched. The CDR3 runs 15 residues. Written as DNA, the CDR3 is TGTGCCAGTAGTATTACCGGGACAGGGTTATACGAGCAGTACTTC. This codes for CASSITGTGLYEQYF.

Comments on this clone: One end of the junction fails to match germline, which may point to a read error. In DNA, the CDR3 is TGTTCCAGCAGCCCTCGGGGGGACGAGCAGTACTTC. This sequence encodes CSSSPRGDEQYF. V and J are TRBV7-9 and TRBJ2-7; 7 positions agree with TRBD2. The CDR3 is made up of 12 amino acids. The germline CDR1 and CDR2 sequences are SEHNR and FQNEAQ (reference sequence). Combining the CDR3 with reference TRBV7-9 and TRBJ2-7 gives the whole variable domain DTGVSQNPRHKITKRGQNVTFRCDPISEHNRLYWYRQTLGQGPEFLTYFQNEAQLEKSRLLSDRFSAERPKGSFSTLEIQRTEQGDSAMYLCSSSPRGDEQYFGPGTRLTVT.